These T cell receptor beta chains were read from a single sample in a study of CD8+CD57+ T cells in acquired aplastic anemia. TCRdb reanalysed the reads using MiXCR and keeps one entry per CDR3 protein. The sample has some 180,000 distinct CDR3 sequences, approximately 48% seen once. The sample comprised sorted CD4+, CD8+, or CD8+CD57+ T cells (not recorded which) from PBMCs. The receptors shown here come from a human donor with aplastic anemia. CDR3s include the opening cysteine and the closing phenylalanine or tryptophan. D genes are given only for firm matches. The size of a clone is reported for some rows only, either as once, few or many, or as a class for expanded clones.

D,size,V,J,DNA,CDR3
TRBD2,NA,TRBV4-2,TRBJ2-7,TGTGCCGGCAGCGCCTTCCCCAGCGGGGGCCACGAGCAGTACTTC,CAGSAFPSGGHEQYF
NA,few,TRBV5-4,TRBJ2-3,TGTGCCAGCAGCGAAGGACAGATCACAGATACGCAGTATTTT,CASSEGQITDTQYF
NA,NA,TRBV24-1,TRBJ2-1,TGTGCCACCACTACCGTCGGACTCTACAATGAGCAGTTCTTC,CATTTVGLYNEQFF
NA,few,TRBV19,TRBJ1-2,TGTGCCAGTAGTATGATGGAGGGGGGCGGAGGCTACACCTTC,CASSMMEGGGGYTF
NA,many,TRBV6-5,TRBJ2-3,TGTGCCAGCAGTTACCAACGTCAAAGAGGTACGCAGTATTTT,CASSYQRQRGTQYF
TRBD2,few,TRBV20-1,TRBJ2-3,TGCAGTGCTAATCCTAGCGGCGGGACTAGCACAGATACGCAGTATTTT,CSANPSGGTSTDTQYF
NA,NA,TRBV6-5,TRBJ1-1,TGTGCCAGCAGTTACCCACAAGAGAACACTGAAGCTTTCTTT,CASSYPQENTEAFF
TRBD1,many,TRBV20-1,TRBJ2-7,TGCAGTGCTAGGCCGTTCCCGGGACAGACCTACGAGCAGTACTTC,CSARPFPGQTYEQYF
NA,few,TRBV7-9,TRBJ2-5,TGTGCCAGCTCAAAGGGCCTAAGGGAGACCCAGTACTTC,CASSKGLRETQYF
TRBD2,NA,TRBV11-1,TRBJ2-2,TGTGCCAGCAGCTTAGGTCCGTCTAGCGGGGAGAAGCTGTTTTTT,CASSLGPSSGEKLFF
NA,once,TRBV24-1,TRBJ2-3,TGTGCCACCAACACGCAGTATTTT,CATNTQYF
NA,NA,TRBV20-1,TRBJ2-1,TGCAGTGCTAGATTGCGGGACGAATACAATGAGCAGTTCTTC,CSARLRDEYNEQFF
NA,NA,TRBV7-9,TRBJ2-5,TGTGCCAGCAGCTTTTCCAGTGGGGAGACCCAGTACTTC,CASSFSSGETQYF
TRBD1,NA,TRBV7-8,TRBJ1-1,TGTGCCAGCAGCCGGGACAGGGATAAGGCAGCTTTCTTT,CASSRDRDKAAFF
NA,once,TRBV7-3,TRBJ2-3,TGTGCCAGCAGTTTCGGTCAGCACACAGATACGCAGTATTTT,CASSFGQHTDTQYF
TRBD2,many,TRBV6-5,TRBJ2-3,TGTGCCAGCAGTTCTCAGGGAGGGAACACAGATACGCAGTATTTT,CASSSQGGNTDTQYF
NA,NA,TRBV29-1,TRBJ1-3,TGCAGCGTTCCGTGGGGAAACACCATATATTTT,CSVPWGNTIYF
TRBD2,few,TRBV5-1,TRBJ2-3,TGCGCCAGCAGCCTCGGAGCGGGGTTTCGCACAGATACGCAGTATTTT,CASSLGAGFRTDTQYF
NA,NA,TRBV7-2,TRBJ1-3,TGTGCCAGCAGCTTAGTATTGGAGTCTGGAAACACCATATATTTT,CASSLVLESGNTIYF
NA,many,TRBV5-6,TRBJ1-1,TGTGCCAGCAGCCGCCCCCCCCTGAACACTGAAGCTTTCTTT,CASSRPPLNTEAFF
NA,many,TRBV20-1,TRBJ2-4,TGCAGTGCTAGAGGGCGGGGCCAGGGCATTCAGTACTTC,CSARGRGQGIQYF
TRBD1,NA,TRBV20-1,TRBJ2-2,TGCAGTGCGTACGGCACAGGGGGCGATACCCCGTCCGGGGAGCTGTTTTTT,CSAYGTGGDTPSGELFF
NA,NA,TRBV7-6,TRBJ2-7,TGTGCCAGCAGCGCCTCGTGGTCCTACGAGCAGTACTTC,CASSASWSYEQYF
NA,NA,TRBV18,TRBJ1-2,TGTGCCAGCTCAGGACAGTGTCAAGGCTATGGCTACACCTTC,CASSGQCQGYGYTF
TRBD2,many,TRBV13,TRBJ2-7,TGTGCCAGCAGCTTACGAGGGAGGGGATTTCCCTACGAGCAGTACTTC,CASSLRGRGFPYEQYF
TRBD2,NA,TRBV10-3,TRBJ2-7,TGTGCCATGTCTTCATCCCAAGCGGGGGGGAGCTCCTACGAGCAGTACTTC,CAMSSSQAGGSSYEQYF
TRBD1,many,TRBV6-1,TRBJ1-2,TGTGCCAGCAGTGGATCCTGGGACAGGGGGGATCACTATGGCTACACCTTC,CASSGSWDRGDHYGYTF
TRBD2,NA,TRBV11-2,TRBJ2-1,TGTGCCAGCAGCCCCGGGACTAGCGGGCTCAATGAGCAGTTCTTC,CASSPGTSGLNEQFF
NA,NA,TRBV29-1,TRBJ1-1,TGCGGCGTTGCTTCGGCAGGGAACACTGAAGCTTTCTTT,CGVASAGNTEAFF
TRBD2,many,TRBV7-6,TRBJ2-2,TGTGCCAGCAGCTTAGTAGCGGGGGGTTCCCGGGAGCTGTTTTTT,CASSLVAGGSRELFF
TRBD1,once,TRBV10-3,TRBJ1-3,TGTGCCATCAGTTACGGGACAGGAGGAAACACCATATATTTT,CAISYGTGGNTIYF
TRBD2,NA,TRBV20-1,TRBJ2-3,TGCAGTGCGATCGGGACTAGCAGTTTGACAGATACGCAGTATTTT,CSAIGTSSLTDTQYF
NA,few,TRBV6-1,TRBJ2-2,TGTGCCAGCATGCCAGGGCCCACCGGGGAGCTGTTTTTT,CASMPGPTGELFF
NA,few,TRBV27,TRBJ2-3,TGTGCCAGCAGTTTAGGGTCATCAACACGATATACGCAGTATTTT,CASSLGSSTRYTQYF
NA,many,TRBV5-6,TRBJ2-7,TGTGCCAGCAGCTTGAGACGTGGGCAGGGTACCGACGAGCAGTACTTC,CASSLRRGQGTDEQYF
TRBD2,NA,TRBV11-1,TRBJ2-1,TGTGCCAGCAGCCTGGGGGAGGGGTTAAGGGGCGATGAGCAGTTCTTC,CASSLGEGLRGDEQFF
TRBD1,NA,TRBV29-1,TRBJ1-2,TGCAGCGTTGAAGATTATGGGACAGATGATGGCTACACCTTC,CSVEDYGTDDGYTF
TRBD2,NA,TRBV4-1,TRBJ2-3,TGCGCCAGCAGCCAACCCGGGAGGGATACGCAGTATTTT,CASSQPGRDTQYF
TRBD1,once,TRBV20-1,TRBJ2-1,TGCAGTGCGTCGAAGAGGACAGGGAGCAATGAGCAGTTCTTC,CSASKRTGSNEQFF
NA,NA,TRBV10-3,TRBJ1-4,TGTGCCATCAGTGAAGGGACTACTGGGGAAAAACTGTTTTTT,CAISEGTTGEKLFF
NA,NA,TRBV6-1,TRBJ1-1,TGTGCCAGCAGTGGGGAGAGAAGCACTGAAGCTTTCTTT,CASSGERSTEAFF
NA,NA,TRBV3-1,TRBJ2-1,TGTGCCAGCGGGTACTGGGGGGGCACCTACAATGAGCAGTTCTTC,CASGYWGGTYNEQFF
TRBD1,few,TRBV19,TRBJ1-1,TGTGCCAGTAGTCAACAGGGGATGGGGACTGAAGCTTTCTTT,CASSQQGMGTEAFF